This record concerns one T cell receptor (beta chain) sequence. Its antigen remains unknown. The data were taken from a study of Ad26.COV2.S vaccination and SARS-CoV-2 variants. Study-wide points: Vaccinees showed greater spike-specific TCR breadth than placebo recipients.

Treatment noted: roughly 18 received Ad26.COV2.S at low or high dose, single or two shots; about 5 received placebo; per-sample allocation not given. Collection of the samples took place on day 63 after the first injection of vaccine or placebo. Donor was an adult aged 18-55 years in Boston. This CDR3 is built from 14 residues. Germline loops: CDR1 SGHVS, CDR2 FQNEAQ. V lost 6 bases and J 5 bases, leaving 14 bases between the germline ends. Using immunoSEQ multiplex PCR, the repertoire was profiled, and TCRdb retains in-frame clones only, with some absent. Here the sample spans approximately 300,000 clones, about 86% being singletons.

Sequencing used peripheral blood, obtained in a trial of Ad26.COV2.S vaccine versus placebo. This chain links TRBV7-8 with TRBJ1-5, with D possibly being TRBD1 (6 bases). The sequence was collected from a person between 18 and 65 years old who received the Ad26.COV2.S COVID-19 vaccine or a placebo. Here the CDR3 reads CASSYYREDQPQHF. For the CDR3, the DNA is TGTGCCAGCAGTTACTACAGGGAAGATCAGCCCCAGCATTTT.